This T cell receptor (beta chain) originates from a study of blood T cell repertoires in COVID-19. Study-wide background: Sites across the United States, Italy and Spain contributed samples from acute and convalescent COVID-19. Sources were T cells, B-cell-depleted T cells, or PBMCs; the material itself was cDNA or gDNA.

Authors' analysis steps: Nucleated cell number was recorded as an estimate derived from reference gene primer amplification. The data were produced by immunoSEQ multiplex PCR, yet TCRdb's version contains in-frame clones alone and is incomplete. V, J and clone size reflect that table, while D and trimming were determined from the DNA. This sample has about 92,000 clones, with about 78% found just once. Looked up from germline, CDR1 is SNHLY and CDR2 is FYNNEI. The V segment lost 6 bases and the J segment 6 bases; nucleotides outside the gene matches: 4. CDR3 length equals 12 residues. The sample comprised peripheral blood. The rearrangement links TRBV2 to TRBJ2-7, with 8 positions matching TRBD2. This TCR came from a man in his fifties or sixties who had recovered from COVID-19. CDR3 region: CASRYSGVEQYF. In DNA form, the CDR3 reads TGTGCCAGCAGGTATAGCGGGGTCGAGCAGTACTTC. The complete variable domain, with remaining parts taken from reference TRBV2 and TRBJ2-7, reads EPEVTQTPSHQVTQMGQEVILRCVPISNHLYFYWYRQILGQKVEFLVSFYNNEISEKSEIFDDQFSVERPDGSNFTLKIRSTKLEDSAMYFCASRYSGVEQYFGPGTRLTVT.